This T cell receptor beta chain was observed in a study of tumor-infiltrating lymphocytes in primary liver carcinoma. Study-wide points: When set against blood, tumors had a significantly higher top-250-clone fraction (p = 0.039).

With respect to this clonotype: Its antigen is not known.

A constant-region primer primed TCR beta cDNA synthesis from about 490 ng of total RNA. Construction of TCR beta libraries relied on three successive nested multiplex PCR rounds employing slightly modified ARM-PCR. Primers for the first two PCR rounds were TRBV1-TRBV30 forward primers and a C-beta reverse primer (approximately 9 cycles per round). Each CDR3 protein is one row after TCRdb ran MiXCR on the multiplex PCR reads. The data hold a few hundred thousand distinct CDR3 sequences, with roughly 60% observed a single time. The authors took blood RNA from unsorted whole blood and also extracted germline DNA. No treatment had been given to the patients, who were chronically infected with HBV. This CDR3 contains 13 residues. CDR1 is SGHTA, CDR2 FQGTGA, per germline. With 3 bases removed from V and 7 bases from J, the gap between germline ends came to 10 bases.

Sequencing was carried out using peripheral blood. V and J are TRBV7-3 and TRBJ2-1; perhaps TRBD2 as D (6 bases). The TCR comes from a woman in her twenties or thirties with primary liver carcinoma and hepatitis B virus infection. As DNA, the CDR3 is TGTGCCAGCAGCTTGACTAGTCTGAATGAGCAGTTCTTC. Translated, it gives CASSLTSLNEQFF.